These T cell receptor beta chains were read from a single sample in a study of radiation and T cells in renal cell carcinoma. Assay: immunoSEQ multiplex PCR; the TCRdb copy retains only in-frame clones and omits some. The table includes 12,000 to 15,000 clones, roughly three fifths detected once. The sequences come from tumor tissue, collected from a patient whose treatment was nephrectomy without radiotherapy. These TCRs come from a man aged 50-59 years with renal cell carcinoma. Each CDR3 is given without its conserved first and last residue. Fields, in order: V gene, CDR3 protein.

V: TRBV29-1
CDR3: SVAGIGANVLT

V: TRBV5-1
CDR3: ASDTGDNTEAF

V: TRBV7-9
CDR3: ASSWGNEQF

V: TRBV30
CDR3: AWSVSSYYGYT

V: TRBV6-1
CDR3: ASSPGTAQNQPQH

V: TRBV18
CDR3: ASSPRGDSNQPQH

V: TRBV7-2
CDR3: ASSLGRSNNEQF

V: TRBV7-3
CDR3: ASSLQGSGTEAF

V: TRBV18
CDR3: ASSPSDGLDEQY

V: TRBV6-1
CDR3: ASSARPGQGGYEQY

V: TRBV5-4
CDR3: ASSLYGGAYEQY

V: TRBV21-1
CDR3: ASNRDREFNQPQH

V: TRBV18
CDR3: ASYQSGGNTIY

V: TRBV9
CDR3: ASSVGPLGAGINYEQY

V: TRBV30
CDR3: AWSVRDRGTYEQY

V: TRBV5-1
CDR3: ASSYQEPGELF

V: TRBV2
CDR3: ASSTGTDSNQPQH

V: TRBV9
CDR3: ASSGREGLSSYNEQF